The clone carrying this T cell receptor beta chain occurred many times. Its antigen is currently unknown. The data originate from a study of CD8 T cells in ankylosing spondylitis. Study results and caveats: Ankylosing spondylitis blood appeared to carry a characteristic TCR beta motif of roughly 8 highly homologous variants. From matched ankylosing spondylitis synovial fluid, disease-linked clones were reportedly recovered at significantly enriched levels.

TCR beta libraries were made by quantitative 5'-RACE with molecular barcodes. TCRdb ran MiXCR on the 5' RACE reads and lists one entry per CDR3 protein. Here the sample spans 220,000 or so distinct CDR3 sequences, about 10% being singletons. This TCR came from a male donor with ankylosing spondylitis or in good health (not recorded which). The sample consisted of blood, either unsorted or a sorted T cell fraction (not recorded which).

CDR3 region: CASSLVGGETEAFF. The CDR3 bases are TGCGCCAGCAGCTTGGTAGGGGGCGAAACTGAAGCTTTCTTT. This rearrangement joins TRBV5-1 to TRBJ1-1; TRBD1 agrees at 7 bases. Germline V gene data show CDR1 as SGHRS and CDR2 as YFSETQ. This CDR3 spans 14 amino acids. After removal of 0 bases from V and 5 bases from J, the junction contained 4 bases not matched to a gene. Looking up the rest from reference TRBV5-1 and TRBJ1-1 gives the full variable domain: KAGVTQTPRYLIKTRGQQVTLSCSPISGHRSVSWYQQTPGQGLQFLFEYFSETQRNKGNFPGRFSGRQFSNSRSEMNVSTLELGDSALYLCASSLVGGETEAFFGQGTRLTVV.